Below are 8 T cell receptor beta chains sequenced from a single sample in a study of T cell repertoires in cytomegalovirus infection. TCRdb independently ran MiXCR on the reads; one entry per CDR3 protein. The table includes hundreds of thousands of distinct CDR3 sequences, 25% to 35% detected once. Antigens of these TCRs are unknown. This specimen was cultured PBMCs, taken from culture after CMV antigen stimulation. The receptors originated from a human donor in good health (CMV status not recorded). Some clones in this sample may be carry-over from other donors' samples.

This clonotype was counted only a few times. The V call is TRBV7-4, the J call TRBJ1-6; D is undetermined. The germline V gene encodes CDR1 SGHVT and CDR2 SQSDAQ. The germline V and J ends were trimmed by 5 bases and 2 bases, with 13 bases remaining between them. The CDR3 contains 16 residues. CDR3 nucleotide sequence: TGTGCCAGCAGCGCGAGGCAGGCCCCCTATAATTCACCCCTCCACTTT. Encoded protein: CASSARQAPYNSPLHF. Drawing the rest from reference TRBV7-4 and TRBJ1-6, the complete variable domain is GAGVSQSPRYKVAKRGRDVALRCDSISGHVTLYWYRQTLGQGSEVLTYSQSDAQRDKSGRPSGRFSAERPERSVSTLKIQRTEQGDSAVYLCASSARQAPYNSPLHFGNGTRLTVT.

The chain has TRBV18 and TRBJ2-7; 7 bases align to TRBD2. This CDR3 contains 14 residues. Unmatched junction bases numbered 7, after V lost 6 bases and J lost 2 bases. CDR1 is KGHSH and CDR2 is LQKENI in the germline V gene. The DNA of the CDR3 is TGTGCCAGCTCTCTAGGACTAGAAACCTACGAGCAGTACTTC. It encodes CASSLGLETYEQYF.

The chain employs TRBV18 and TRBJ1-1; D possibly corresponds to TRBD1 (5 bases). The CDR3 contains 14 residues. Trimming left V 3 bases short and J 5 bases short, with 13 bases between. CDR1 and CDR2 (germline): KGHSH, LQKENI. In DNA, the CDR3 is TGTGCCAGCTCACCCGAATCCGCAGGGACTGAAGCTTTCTTT. Translating it yields CASSPESAGTEAFF.

This clonotype was seen a handful of times. The rearrangement joins TRBV7-2 to TRBJ1-1; D may be TRBD1 (6 bases). The germline CDR1 and CDR2 sequences are SGHTA and FQGNSA. This CDR3 has 15 residues. V gave up 1 base and J gave up 4 bases, with 13 bases separating them. CDR3 sequence reads: CASSLDPGASTEAFF. The CDR3 DNA reads TGTGCCAGCAGCTTAGATCCGGGGGCGAGCACTGAAGCTTTCTTT.

CDR3 DNA: TGTGCCAGCAGCACTGGGGGTAAAAACATTCAGTACTTC. Translating gives CASSTGGKNIQYF. This rearrangement joins TRBV11-2 to TRBJ2-4, with D possibly being TRBD1 or TRBD2 (5 bases each). V lost 5 bases and J lost 4, with 9 bases in between. Germline lookup yields CDR1 SGHAT and CDR2 FQNNGV. The CDR3 contains 13 residues.

The chain carries TRBV5-1 and TRBJ2-7; D unclear. Trimming took off 6 bases at V and 1 base at J, with 5 bases between the two ends. The CDR3 contains 11 residues. Germline V gene data show CDR1 as SGHRS and CDR2 as YFSETQ. The CDR3 loop is CASILSYEQYF. In DNA, the CDR3 is TGCGCCAGCATCCTTTCCTACGAGCAGTACTTC. Full variable domain (outside the CDR3, taken from reference TRBV5-1 and TRBJ2-7): KAGVTQTPRYLIKTRGQQVTLSCSPISGHRSVSWYQQTPGQGLQFLFEYFSETQRNKGNFPGRFSGRQFSNSRSEMNVSTLELGDSALYLCASILSYEQYFGPGTRLTVT.

The chain recombines TRBV12-3 or TRBV12-4 with TRBJ1-3, with TRBD1 identical over 10 bases. The CDR3 spans 14 residues. The V gene end was trimmed by 11 bases and the J gene end by 0 bases; junction bases not matched to a gene: 4. CDR3 sequence reads: CASGQGNSGNTIYF. The CDR3 DNA follows: TGTGCCTCGGGACAGGGGAACTCTGGAAACACCATATATTTT.

V is TRBV7-9 and J is TRBJ2-1; D is uncertain. V lost 2 bases, J lost 8 bases, and 13 bases lay in between. Per germline, CDR1 SEHNR and CDR2 FQNEAQ (reference sequence). CDR3 length: 14 amino acids. CDR3: CASSLSGFPDEQFF. CDR3 DNA: TGTGCCAGCAGCTTATCCGGGTTTCCAGATGAGCAGTTCTTC.